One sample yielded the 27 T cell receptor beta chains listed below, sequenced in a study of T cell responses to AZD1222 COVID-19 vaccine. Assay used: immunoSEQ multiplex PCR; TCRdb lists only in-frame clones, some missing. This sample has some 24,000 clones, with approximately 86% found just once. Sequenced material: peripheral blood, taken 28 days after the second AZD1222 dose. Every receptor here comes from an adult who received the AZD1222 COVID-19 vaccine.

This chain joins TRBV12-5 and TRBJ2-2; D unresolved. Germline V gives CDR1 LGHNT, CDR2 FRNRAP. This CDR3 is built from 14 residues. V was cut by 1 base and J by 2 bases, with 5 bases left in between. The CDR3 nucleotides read TGTGCTAGTGGTTTGGGGGGAAACACCGGGGAGCTGTTTTTT. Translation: CASGLGGNTGELFF.

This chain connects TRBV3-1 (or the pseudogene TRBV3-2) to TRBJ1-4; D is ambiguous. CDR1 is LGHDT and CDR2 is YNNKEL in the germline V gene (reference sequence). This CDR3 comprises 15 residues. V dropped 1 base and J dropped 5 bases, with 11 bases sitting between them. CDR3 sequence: CASSQGSGLNEKLFF. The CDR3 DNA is TGTGCCAGCAGCCAAGGGTCCGGATTAAATGAAAAACTGTTTTTT.

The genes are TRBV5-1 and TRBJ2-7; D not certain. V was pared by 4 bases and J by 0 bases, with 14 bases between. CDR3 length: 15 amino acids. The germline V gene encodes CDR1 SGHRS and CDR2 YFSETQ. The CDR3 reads CASSESRTSSYEQYF. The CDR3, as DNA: TGCGCCAGCAGCGAGAGCAGGACGTCCTCCTACGAGCAGTACTTC.

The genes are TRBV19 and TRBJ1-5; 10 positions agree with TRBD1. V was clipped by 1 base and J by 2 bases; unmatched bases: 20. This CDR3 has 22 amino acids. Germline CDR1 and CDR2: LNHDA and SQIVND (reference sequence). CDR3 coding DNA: TGTGCCAGTAGTATAGCCCTTCCGAGGGGGACAGGGGTCTTTCAAGGCAATCAGCCCCAGCATTTT. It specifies CASSIALPRGTGVFQGNQPQHF.

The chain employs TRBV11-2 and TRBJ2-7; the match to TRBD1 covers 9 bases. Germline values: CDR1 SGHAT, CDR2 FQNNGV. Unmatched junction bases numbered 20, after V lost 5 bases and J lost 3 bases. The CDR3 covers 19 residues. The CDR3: CASSVGFTGQGTFFYEQYF. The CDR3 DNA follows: TGTGCCAGCAGCGTCGGATTTACGGGACAGGGAACTTTTTTCTACGAGCAGTACTTC.

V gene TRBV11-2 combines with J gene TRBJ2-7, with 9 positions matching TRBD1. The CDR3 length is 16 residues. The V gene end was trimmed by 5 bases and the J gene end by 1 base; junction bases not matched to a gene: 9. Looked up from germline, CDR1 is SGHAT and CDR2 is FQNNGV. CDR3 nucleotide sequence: TGTGCCAGCAGCACAGTACAGGGGGCGAGATCCTACGAGCAGTACTTC. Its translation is CASSTVQGARSYEQYF.

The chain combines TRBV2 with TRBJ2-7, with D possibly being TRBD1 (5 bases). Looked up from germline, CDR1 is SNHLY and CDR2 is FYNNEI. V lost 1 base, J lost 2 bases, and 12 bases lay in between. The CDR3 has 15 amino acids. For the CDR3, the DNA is TGTGCCAGCAGTGAAGTCTGGACACTTCCCTACGAGCAGTACTTC. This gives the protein CASSEVWTLPYEQYF.

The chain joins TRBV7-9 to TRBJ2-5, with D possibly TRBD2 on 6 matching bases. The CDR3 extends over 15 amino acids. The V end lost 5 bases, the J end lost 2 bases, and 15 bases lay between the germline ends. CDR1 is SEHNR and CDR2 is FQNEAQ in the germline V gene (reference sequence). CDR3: CASSPTKGTQETQYF. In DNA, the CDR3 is TGTGCCAGCAGCCCCACGAAGGGGACTCAAGAGACCCAGTACTTC. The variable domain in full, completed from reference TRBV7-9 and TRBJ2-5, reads DTGVSQNPRHKITKRGQNVTFRCDPISEHNRLYWYRQTLGQGPEFLTYFQNEAQLEKSRLLSDRFSAERPKGSFSTLEIQRTEQGDSAMYLCASSPTKGTQETQYFGPGTRLLVL.

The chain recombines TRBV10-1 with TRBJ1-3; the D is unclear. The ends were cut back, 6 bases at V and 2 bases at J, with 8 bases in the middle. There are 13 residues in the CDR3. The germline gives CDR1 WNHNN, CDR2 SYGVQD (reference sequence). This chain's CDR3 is CASRAGTGNTIYF. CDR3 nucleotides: TGCGCCAGCAGGGCGGGAACTGGAAACACCATATATTTT.

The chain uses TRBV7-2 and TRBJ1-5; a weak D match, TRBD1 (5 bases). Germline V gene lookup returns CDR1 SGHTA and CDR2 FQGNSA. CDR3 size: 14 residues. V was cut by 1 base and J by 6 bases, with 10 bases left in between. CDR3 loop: CASSLEPGGQPQHF. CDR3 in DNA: TGTGCCAGCAGCTTAGAGCCGGGGGGTCAGCCCCAGCATTTT. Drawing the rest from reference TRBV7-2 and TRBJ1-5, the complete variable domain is GAGVSQSPSNKVTEKGKDVELRCDPISGHTALYWYRQSLGQGLEFLIYFQGNSAPDKSGLPSDRFSAERTGGSVSTLTIQRTQQEDSAVYLCASSLEPGGQPQHFGDGTRLSIL.

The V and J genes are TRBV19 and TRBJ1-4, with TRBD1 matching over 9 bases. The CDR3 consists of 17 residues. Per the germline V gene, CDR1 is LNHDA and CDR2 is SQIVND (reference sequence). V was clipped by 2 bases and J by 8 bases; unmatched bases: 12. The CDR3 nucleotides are TGTGCCAGTAGTATAAGGTCTGGTGGACAGGGGTTGGAAAAACTGTTTTTT. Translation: CASSIRSGGQGLEKLFF.

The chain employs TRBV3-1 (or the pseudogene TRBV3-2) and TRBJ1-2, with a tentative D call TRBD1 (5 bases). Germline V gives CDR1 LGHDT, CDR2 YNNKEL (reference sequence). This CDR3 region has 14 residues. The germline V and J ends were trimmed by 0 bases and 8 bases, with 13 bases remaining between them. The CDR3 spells CASSQDWGVGGYTF. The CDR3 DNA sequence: TGTGCCAGCAGCCAAGACTGGGGGGTTGGGGGCTACACCTTC.

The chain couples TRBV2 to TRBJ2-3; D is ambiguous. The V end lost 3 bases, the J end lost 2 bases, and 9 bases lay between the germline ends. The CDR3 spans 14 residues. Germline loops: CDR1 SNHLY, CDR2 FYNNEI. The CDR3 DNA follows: TGTGCCAGCAGTGATCTCCAGGTCACAGATACGCAGTATTTT. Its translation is CASSDLQVTDTQYF.

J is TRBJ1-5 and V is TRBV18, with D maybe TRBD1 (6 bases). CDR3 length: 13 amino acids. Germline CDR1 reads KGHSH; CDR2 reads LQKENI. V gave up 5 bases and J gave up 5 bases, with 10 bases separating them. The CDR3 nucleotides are TGTGCCAGCTCAGAAAACAGGGATCAGCCCCAGCATTTT. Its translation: CASSENRDQPQHF.

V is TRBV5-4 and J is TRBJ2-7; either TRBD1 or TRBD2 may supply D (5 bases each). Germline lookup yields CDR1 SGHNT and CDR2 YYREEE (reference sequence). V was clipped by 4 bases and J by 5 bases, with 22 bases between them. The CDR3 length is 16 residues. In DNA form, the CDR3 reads TGTGCCAGCAGCCCCGGGACGGATCCGGTGATCCACGAGCAGTACTTC. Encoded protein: CASSPGTDPVIHEQYF.

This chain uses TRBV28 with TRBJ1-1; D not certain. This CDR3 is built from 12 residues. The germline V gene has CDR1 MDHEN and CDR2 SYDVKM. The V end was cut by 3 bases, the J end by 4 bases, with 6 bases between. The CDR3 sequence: CASSFWGTEAFF. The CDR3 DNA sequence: TGTGCCAGCAGTTTTTGGGGCACTGAAGCTTTCTTT.

CDR3 DNA sequence: TGTGCCAGCAGCGTGGGACAGGGTTGGTATGGCTACACCTTC. Translated: CASSVGQGWYGYTF. The chain joins TRBV11-2 to TRBJ1-2; TRBD1 aligns across 9 bases. The V segment lost 5 bases and the J segment 5 bases; nucleotides outside the gene matches: 6. Germline V lookup: CDR1 SGHAT, CDR2 FQNNGV. The CDR3 is 14 amino acids.

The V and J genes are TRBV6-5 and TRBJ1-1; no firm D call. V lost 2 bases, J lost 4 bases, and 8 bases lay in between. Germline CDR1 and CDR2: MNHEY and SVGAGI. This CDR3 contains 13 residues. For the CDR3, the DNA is TGTGCCAGCAGTTACATCCAAGCCACTGAAGCTTTCTTT. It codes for CASSYIQATEAFF.

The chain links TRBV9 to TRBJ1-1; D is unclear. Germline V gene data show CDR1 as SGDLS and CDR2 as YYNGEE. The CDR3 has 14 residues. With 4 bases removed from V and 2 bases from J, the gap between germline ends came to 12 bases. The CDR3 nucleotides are TGTGCCAGCAGCCCGGGCGAGTTCAACACTGAAGCTTTCTTT. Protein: CASSPGEFNTEAFF. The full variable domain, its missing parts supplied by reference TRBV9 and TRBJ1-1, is DSGVTQTPKHLITATGQRVTLRCSPRSGDLSVYWYQQSLDQGLQFLIQYYNGEERAKGNILERFSAQQFPDLHSELNLSSLELGDSALYFCASSPGEFNTEAFFGQGTRLTVV.

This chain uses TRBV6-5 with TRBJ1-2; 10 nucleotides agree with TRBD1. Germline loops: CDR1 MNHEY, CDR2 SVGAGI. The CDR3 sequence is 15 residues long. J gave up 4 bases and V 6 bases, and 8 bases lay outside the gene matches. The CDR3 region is CASSPEGTGAYGYTF. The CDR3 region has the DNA TGTGCCAGCAGCCCGGAAGGGACAGGGGCCTATGGCTACACCTTC.

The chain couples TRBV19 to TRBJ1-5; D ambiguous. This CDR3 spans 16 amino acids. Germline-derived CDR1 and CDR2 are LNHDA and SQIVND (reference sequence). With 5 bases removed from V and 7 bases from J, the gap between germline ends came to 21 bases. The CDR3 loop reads CASSGGTPVRGQPQHF. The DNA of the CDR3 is TGTGCCAGTAGTGGTGGAACCCCGGTTCGTGGGCAGCCCCAGCATTTT.

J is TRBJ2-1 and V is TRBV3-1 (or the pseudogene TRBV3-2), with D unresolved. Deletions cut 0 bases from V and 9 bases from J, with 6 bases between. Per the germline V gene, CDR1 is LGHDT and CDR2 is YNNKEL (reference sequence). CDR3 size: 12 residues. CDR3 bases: TGTGCCAGCAGCCAAGAGTCGGGTGAGCAGTTCTTC. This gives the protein CASSQESGEQFF.

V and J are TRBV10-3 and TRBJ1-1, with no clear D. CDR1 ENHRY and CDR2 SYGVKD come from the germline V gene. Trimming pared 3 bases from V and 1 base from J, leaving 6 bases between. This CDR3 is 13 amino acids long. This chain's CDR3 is CAISDLQNTEAFF. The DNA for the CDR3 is TGTGCCATCAGTGACCTGCAGAACACTGAAGCTTTCTTT.

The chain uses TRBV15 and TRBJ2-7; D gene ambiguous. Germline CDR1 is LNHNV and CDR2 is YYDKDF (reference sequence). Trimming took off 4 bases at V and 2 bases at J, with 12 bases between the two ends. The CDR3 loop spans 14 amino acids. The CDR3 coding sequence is TGTGCCACCAGCACAGCCCCGAGGACCTACGAGCAGTACTTC. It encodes CATSTAPRTYEQYF.

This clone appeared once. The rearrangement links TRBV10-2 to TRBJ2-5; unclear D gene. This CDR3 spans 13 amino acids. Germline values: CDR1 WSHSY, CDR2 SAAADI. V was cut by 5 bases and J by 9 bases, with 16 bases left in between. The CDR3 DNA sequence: TGCGCCAGCAGTTCGAATGTAGGGCAAGCCCAGTACTTC. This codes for CASSSNVGQAQYF.

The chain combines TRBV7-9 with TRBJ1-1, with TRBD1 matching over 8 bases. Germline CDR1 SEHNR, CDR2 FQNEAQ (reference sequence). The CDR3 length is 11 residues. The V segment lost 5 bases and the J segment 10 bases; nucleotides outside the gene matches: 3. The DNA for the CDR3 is TGTGCCAGCAGCCAGGACAGGGTAGCTTTCTTT. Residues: CASSQDRVAFF.

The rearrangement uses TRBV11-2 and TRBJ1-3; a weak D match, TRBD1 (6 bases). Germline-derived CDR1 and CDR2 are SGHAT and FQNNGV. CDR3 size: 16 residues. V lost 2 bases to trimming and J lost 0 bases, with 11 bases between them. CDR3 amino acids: CASSLSTGYSGNTIYF. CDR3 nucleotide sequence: TGTGCCAGCAGCTTAAGTACAGGGTACTCTGGAAACACCATATATTTT.